The text below deals with one T cell receptor beta chain. Investigators excluded patients with uncontrolled infection, other autoimmune disease, pregnancy or lactation. Looked up from germline, CDR1 is SGHVS and CDR2 is FNYEAQ. J lost 0 bases, V lost 0 bases, and 7 bases had no gene match. The CDR3 is 18 amino acids. What was amplified from RNA transcripts were TCR beta CDR3 regions. Carried out on the TCR CDR3, a first-round RT-PCR used the HTBI primer set. MiXCR, applied by TCRdb to the multiplex PCR reads, yields one record per CDR3 protein. The sample consists of 500,000 to 550,000 distinct CDR3 sequences, about 20% of them appearing once. The data are from a study of T cells in Graves' hyperthyroidism and ophthalmopathy.

The receptor comes from a middle-aged man with Graves' ophthalmopathy. The chain is built from TRBV7-6 and TRBJ1-2; 10 bases match TRBD1. The sequenced sample consisted of blood. CDR3 loop: CASSLADGTGDPNYGYTF. DNA of the CDR3: TGTGCCAGCAGCTTAGCGGATGGGACAGGGGACCCTAACTATGGCTACACCTTC.